Each of the 28 T cell receptor beta chains below was sequenced from the same sample in a study of T cell changes during pregnancy in multiple sclerosis. TCRdb's copy holds only in-frame clones and misses some; the assay was immunoSEQ multiplex PCR. The sample contains tens of thousands of clones, roughly 90% of which appear only once. Here the sequenced sample was CD4+ T cells from peripheral blood mononuclear cells, taken in the third trimester of pregnancy. Every receptor here comes from a female donor in good health, enrolled as a control in a pregnancy study.

The V call is TRBV27, the J call TRBJ1-1; maybe TRBD1 (5 bases). In germline, CDR1 is MNHEY, CDR2 SMNVEV (reference sequence). V was trimmed by 0 bases and J by 4 bases, leaving 12 bases between them. The CDR3 is 15 amino acids. Here the CDR3 reads CASSLSPGTFTEAFF. The CDR3 nucleotides are TGTGCCAGCAGTTTATCTCCCGGGACTTTCACTGAAGCTTTCTTT.

This clone was seen more than once but under ten times. The chain is built from TRBV6-5 and TRBJ2-7; possibly TRBD1 for D (6 bases). The CDR3 runs 14 residues. V lost 0 bases, J lost 5 bases, and 11 bases lay in between. Germline V lookup: CDR1 MNHEY, CDR2 SVGAGI. DNA for the CDR3: TGTGCCAGCAGTTACTCGTCCCAGGGGAACGAGCAGTACTTC. It specifies CASSYSSQGNEQYF.

The chain recombines TRBV28 with TRBJ2-7; the match to TRBD1 covers 7 bases. Germline V gene data show CDR1 as MDHEN and CDR2 as SYDVKM. The CDR3 spans 14 residues. V gave up 6 bases and J gave up 5 bases; unmatched junction bases: 10. DNA of the CDR3: TGTGCCAGCAGCCCAGGGGGTACGGGGAACGAGCAGTACTTC. Its protein is CASSPGGTGNEQYF.

The J gene is TRBJ2-3, the V gene TRBV14, with D perhaps TRBD2 (5 bases). V gave up 0 bases and J gave up 4 bases, with 11 bases separating them. CDR3 size: 15 residues. Germline CDR1 reads SGHDN; CDR2 reads FVKESK. CDR3 residues: CASSQDGGFADTQYF. In nucleotides, the CDR3 is TGTGCCAGCAGCCAAGATGGCGGGTTTGCAGATACGCAGTATTTT.

The rearrangement links TRBV5-4 to TRBJ2-1, with 12 bases fitting TRBD1. Germline loops: CDR1 SGHNT, CDR2 YYREEE (reference sequence). V was pared by 3 bases and J by 9 bases, with 7 bases of the junction left unmatched. This CDR3 comprises 15 residues. The CDR3 protein is CASSWGTGGKGEQFF. The DNA of the CDR3 is TGTGCCAGCAGCTGGGGGACAGGGGGCAAGGGTGAGCAGTTCTTC.

V gene TRBV18 combines with J gene TRBJ2-3, with D perhaps TRBD1 (6 bases). Trimming left V 3 bases short and J 4 bases short, with 14 bases between. CDR1 and CDR2 (germline): KGHSH, LQKENI. This CDR3 region has 15 residues. This chain's CDR3 is CASSPEQGVPDTQYF. The CDR3 DNA follows: TGTGCCAGCTCACCGGAACAGGGAGTCCCAGATACGCAGTATTTT.

The chain uses TRBV19 and TRBJ1-5; D is unresolved. In germline, CDR1 is LNHDA, CDR2 SQIVND (reference sequence). V was pared by 6 bases and J by 5 bases, with 14 bases between. This CDR3 spans 14 amino acids. CDR3 protein: CASSPTGSHQPQHF. In DNA, the CDR3 is TGTGCCAGTAGCCCTACGGGTTCCCATCAGCCCCAGCATTTT.

This clone was seen only once. CDR3 in DNA: TGTGCCTGGGAACAGGGGGCACAGGCAGATACGCAGTATTTT. It yields the protein CAWEQGAQADTQYF. The rearrangement links TRBV30 to TRBJ2-3; TRBD1 aligns across 9 bases. CDR3 size: 14 residues. Germline CDR1 GTSNPN, CDR2 SVGIG (reference sequence). After removal of 5 bases from V and 4 bases from J, the junction contained 7 bases not matched to a gene.

The rearrangement uses TRBV6-6 and TRBJ2-7; 9 bases fit TRBD1. The CDR3 is made up of 16 amino acids. Germline trimming cut 0 bases from V and 3 bases from J; bases unmatched to any gene: 6. Germline V gives CDR1 MNHNY, CDR2 SVGAGI (reference sequence). CDR3 nucleotides: TGTGCCAGCAGTTACTCGAGCGGGACAGGGAACTACGAGCAGTACTTC. Translating it yields CASSYSSGTGNYEQYF.

This clone showed up just once. The chain has TRBV19 and TRBJ1-4, with TRBD1 matching 9 bases. This CDR3 has 16 residues. With V trimmed by 1 base and J by 5 bases, 5 bases remained unmatched. Germline lookup yields CDR1 LNHDA and CDR2 SQIVND (reference sequence). The CDR3 nucleotides read TGTGCCAGTAGTATAGGGGACAGGGCTAAAAATGAAAAACTGTTTTTT. Translation gives CASSIGDRAKNEKLFF.

Written as DNA, the CDR3 is TGTGCCAGCTTGCTAATCCCTAGTCTGTCACAGACCCAGTACTTC. It encodes CASLLIPSLSQTQYF. The chain couples TRBV21-1 to TRBJ2-5; TRBD2 is the table's D call, not checked against the DNA. TRBV21-1 is deemed a pseudogene. The CDR3 runs 15 residues.

The V and J genes are TRBV10-3 and TRBJ2-7; 8 nucleotides line up with TRBD1. J was trimmed by 0 bases and V by 3 bases; bases with no gene match: 7. Germline loops: CDR1 ENHRY, CDR2 SYGVKD. The CDR3 loop spans 16 amino acids. In DNA form, the CDR3 reads TGTGCCATCAGTGATATAGGGACAGGTCCCTCCTACGAGCAGTACTTC. Its translation is CAISDIGTGPSYEQYF.

V gene TRBV25-1 combines with J gene TRBJ1-4, with a tentative D call TRBD1 (6 bases). The V and J ends lost 4 bases and 3 bases respectively, with 12 bases between them. Germline CDR1 is MGHDK and CDR2 is SYGVNS. The length of the CDR3 is 15 residues. CDR3 protein: CASSVQGISNEKLFF. DNA for the CDR3: TGTGCCAGCAGTGTACAGGGAATCTCTAATGAAAAACTGTTTTTT. Drawing the rest from reference TRBV25-1 and TRBJ1-4, the complete variable domain is EADIYQTPRYLVIGTGKKITLECSQTMGHDKMYWYQQDPGMELHLIHYSYGVNSTEKGDLSSESTVSRIRTEHFPLTLESARPSHTSQYLCASSVQGISNEKLFFGSGTQLSVL.

The V and J genes are TRBV19 and TRBJ2-2, with 7 bases identical to TRBD2. Per germline, CDR1 LNHDA and CDR2 SQIVND (reference sequence). CDR3 length equals 14 residues. Unmatched junction bases numbered 9, after V lost 10 bases and J lost 4 bases. Here the CDR3 DNA reads TGTGCCACTAGGGAGGGGTCAGGCACCGGGGAGCTGTTTTTT. Amino acid sequence: CATREGSGTGELFF.

The chain recombines TRBV6-5 with TRBJ1-3; no clear D gene. Germline V gene lookup returns CDR1 MNHEY and CDR2 SVGAGI. V was shortened by 6 bases and J by 2 bases, with 14 bases between the two germline ends. The CDR3 contains 15 residues. CDR3 nucleotide sequence: TGTGCCAGCAGCCCGTCCCTCGGAGCTGGAAACACCATATATTTT. It is translated as CASSPSLGAGNTIYF.

V is TRBV19 and J is TRBJ2-3; 8 nucleotides align to TRBD2. Germline loops: CDR1 LNHDA, CDR2 SQIVND (reference sequence). This CDR3 region has 15 residues. Unmatched junction bases numbered 2, after V lost 1 base and J lost 2 bases. The CDR3 spells CASSIGGGITDTQYF. The CDR3 region has the DNA TGTGCCAGTAGTATAGGCGGGGGGATCACAGATACGCAGTATTTT.

The chain links TRBV2 to TRBJ1-1, with D hard to call. This CDR3 spans 12 amino acids. CDR1 is SNHLY, CDR2 FYNNEI, per germline. V was pared by 3 bases and J by 2 bases, with 4 bases between. CDR3 region: CASSDPNTEAFF. DNA for the CDR3: TGTGCCAGCAGTGATCCTAACACTGAAGCTTTCTTT.

The chain combines TRBV5-6 with TRBJ2-1, with TRBD2 identical over 8 bases. This CDR3 has 15 residues. V shed 3 bases, J shed 7 bases, and the junction held 9 bases outside the gene matches. Germline loops: CDR1 SGHDT, CDR2 YYEEEE. The CDR3 nucleotides read TGTGCCAGCAGCTCAGCGGGAGCTCCGGGAAATGAGCAGTTCTTC. The encoded protein is CASSSAGAPGNEQFF.

This sequence joins TRBV11-3 and TRBJ2-7, with 12 bases aligning to TRBD1. The CDR3 spans 14 residues. Trimming took 5 bases from V and 5 from J; bases not matched to a gene: 4. Germline V gene data show CDR1 as SGHNT and CDR2 as YENEEA. This chain's CDR3 is CASSTGTGGNEQYF. Here the CDR3 DNA reads TGTGCCAGCAGCACCGGGACAGGGGGCAACGAGCAGTACTTC.

The chain links TRBV6-1 to TRBJ1-5, with a possible D match to TRBD1 (5 bases). V was trimmed by 9 bases and J by 6 bases, leaving 12 bases between them. This CDR3 contains 12 residues. Looked up from germline, CDR1 is MNHNS and CDR2 is SASEGT. Written as DNA, the CDR3 is TGTGCCAGTTCAGGGTTGGGTCAGCCCCAGCATTTT. Its translation is CASSGLGQPQHF.

The chain is built from TRBV29-1 and TRBJ2-1; D remains unclear. The germline CDR1 and CDR2 sequences are SQVTM and ANQGSEA. The V end was cut by 6 bases, the J end by 5 bases, with 11 bases between. The CDR3 runs 12 residues. The CDR3 DNA reads as TGCAGCGTGATAGTTTTAAACAATGAGCAGTTCTTC. It encodes CSVIVLNNEQFF.

In its sample, this clone was seen once. This chain uses TRBV6-6 with TRBJ2-5, with D possibly TRBD2 on 6 matching bases. Trimming removed 10 bases from V and 3 bases from J, with 15 bases in between. Germline lookup yields CDR1 MNHNY and CDR2 SVGAGI (reference sequence). CDR3 size: 13 residues. DNA for the CDR3: TGTGCCACGCTCCTCGGGGAGGAAGAGACCCAGTACTTC. Residues: CATLLGEEETQYF.

V is TRBV4-1 and J is TRBJ1-2; 12 bases are a match to TRBD1. This CDR3 has 16 amino acids. CDR1 and CDR2 from the germline V gene are MGHRA and YSYEKL. V shed 1 base, J shed 8 bases, and the junction held 8 bases outside the gene matches. The CDR3 sequence: CASSQALGQGARGYTF. CDR3 DNA sequence: TGCGCCAGCAGCCAAGCGTTGGGACAGGGGGCGCGAGGCTACACCTTC.

The chain employs TRBV23-1 and TRBJ2-7; TRBD1 aligns across 9 bases. TRBV23-1 is identified as an open reading frame with a role that is uncertain. Unmatched junction bases numbered 7, after V lost 3 bases and J lost 4 bases. This CDR3 is 15 amino acids long. In DNA form, the CDR3 reads TGCGCCAGCAGTCACCGACAGGGGGGATCGTACGAGCAGTACTTC. As protein: CASSHRQGGSYEQYF.

The rearrangement joins TRBV21-1 to TRBJ2-5; the table's TRBD2 call for D was not verified on the DNA. TRBV21-1 is noted as a pseudogene. The CDR3 consists of 15 residues. This CDR3 is CASSKVPRERETQYF. The CDR3 nucleotides read TGTGCCAGCAGCAAGGTCCCCCGGGAGAGAGAGACCCAGTACTTC.

This chain links TRBV2 with TRBJ2-7; 9 positions agree with TRBD1. The trim removed 4 bases at V and 4 bases at J, leaving 5 bases unmatched. Germline CDR1 is SNHLY and CDR2 is FYNNEI. This CDR3 contains 14 residues. The CDR3 DNA reads as TGTGCCAGCAGTGTGGGGGACAGGGTTTACGAGCAGTACTTC. This sequence encodes CASSVGDRVYEQYF.

The V and J genes are TRBV10-3 and TRBJ1-4, with 8 bases lining up with TRBD1. The CDR3 runs to 15 residues. Germline values: CDR1 ENHRY, CDR2 SYGVKD. J lost 7 bases, V lost 0 bases, and 4 bases had no gene match. The DNA for the CDR3 is TGTGCCATCAGTGAGTCAGGACAGGGAGTTGAAAAACTGTTTTTT. It codes for CAISESGQGVEKLFF.

The chain recombines TRBV14 with TRBJ1-2; 9 bases fit TRBD1. V lost 5 bases to trimming and J lost 7 bases; unmatched junction nucleotides: 2. Germline values: CDR1 SGHDN, CDR2 FVKESK. CDR3 length: 12 residues. CDR3 loop: CASSWDRAGYTF. The CDR3 coding sequence is TGTGCCAGCAGCTGGGACAGGGCTGGCTACACCTTC.